Below are 28 T cell receptor beta chains sequenced from a single sample in a study of OX40 agonist ivuxolimab in advanced cancers. TCRdb's copy holds only in-frame clones and misses some; the assay was immunoSEQ multiplex PCR. The sample has tens of thousands of clones; roughly 84% are singletons. The sequences come from CD4+ or CD8+ T cells sorted from blood, collected in a trial of the OX40 agonist ivuxolimab. Receptor source: an adult with an advanced solid tumor such as melanoma, head and neck, liver or kidney cancer.

The chain recombines TRBV7-2 with TRBJ2-3, with D perhaps matching TRBD1 (5 bases). Germline V gene sequence: CDR1 SGHTA, CDR2 FQGNSA. The V gene lost 5 bases and the J gene lost 5 bases, with 14 bases spanning the gap. The CDR3 totals 14 residues. The CDR3 sequence is CASSPRQGGDTQYF. The CDR3 bases are TGTGCCAGCAGCCCACGGCAGGGCGGAGATACGCAGTATTTT.

This CDR3 is CASGQQVYGYTF. Written as DNA, the CDR3 is TGTGCTAGTGGCCAACAGGTCTATGGCTACACCTTC. This chain joins TRBV12-5 and TRBJ1-2; D is possibly TRBD1 (5 bases). This CDR3 contains 12 residues. Germline V lookup: CDR1 LGHNT, CDR2 FRNRAP. V dropped 6 bases and J dropped 4 bases, with 9 bases sitting between them.

The chain combines TRBV7-2 with TRBJ2-3, with D possibly matching TRBD1 (5 bases). CDR1 is SGHTA, CDR2 FQGNSA, per germline. V lost 5 bases to trimming and J lost 0 bases, with 15 bases between them. This CDR3 has 16 amino acids. Here the CDR3 DNA reads TGTGCCAGCAGCCCTCAGGGAACCGCGAGCACAGATACGCAGTATTTT. Its protein product is CASSPQGTASTDTQYF.

This clone showed up just once. The CDR3 region is CASSYTSGVQETQYF. The CDR3 DNA sequence: TGTGCCAGCAGCTATACTAGCGGGGTTCAAGAGACCCAGTACTTC. The chain recombines TRBV5-4 with TRBJ2-5; 10 positions agree with TRBD2. Germline CDR1 SGHNT, CDR2 YYREEE (reference sequence). V shed 3 bases and J 2 bases; nucleotides not matched to a gene: 4. The CDR3 consists of 15 residues.

This sequence joins TRBV10-3 and TRBJ1-2; D perhaps matches TRBD1 (5 bases). The germline V and J ends were trimmed by 10 bases and 4 bases, with 13 bases remaining between them. Germline CDR1 and CDR2: ENHRY and SYGVKD. The CDR3 is made up of 12 amino acids. CDR3 in DNA: TGTGCCACCGAAGGGGTTACCTATGGCTACACCTTC. It translates to CATEGVTYGYTF.

The chain couples TRBV7-8 to TRBJ2-5; D is perhaps TRBD1 (5 bases). This CDR3 is 13 amino acids long. Germline V gene data show CDR1 as SGHVS and CDR2 as FQNEAQ. V lost 1 base and J lost 3, with 6 bases in between. The CDR3: CASSLGTKETQYF. The DNA for the CDR3 is TGTGCCAGCAGCTTAGGGACAAAAGAGACCCAGTACTTC.

Regarding this clone: Other DNA sequences from this sample encode an identical CDR3 as well. V usage is TRBV6-6 and J usage is TRBJ1-3; the D is unclear. Germline values: CDR1 MNHNY, CDR2 SVGAGI (reference sequence). Trimming took 4 bases from V and 1 from J, leaving 8 bases between them. The length of the CDR3 is 14 residues. The CDR3 DNA sequence: TGTGCCAGCAGTTCCCCCGGATCTGGAAACACCATATATTTT. Translating it yields CASSSPGSGNTIYF.

The chain uses TRBV5-6 and TRBJ1-2, with D hard to call. Trimming left V 4 bases short and J 4 bases short, with 8 bases between. The CDR3 has 12 amino acids. Germline CDR1 is SGHDT and CDR2 is YYEEEE. The CDR3: CASSKAPYGYTF. For the CDR3, the DNA is TGTGCCAGCAGCAAGGCCCCCTATGGCTACACCTTC.

J is TRBJ2-5 and V is TRBV15; D is possibly TRBD2 (6 bases). Germline V gene sequence: CDR1 LNHNV, CDR2 YYDKDF (reference sequence). This CDR3 contains 15 residues. The V gene lost 5 bases and the J gene lost 4 bases, with 17 bases spanning the gap. CDR3 loop: CATSGLLGGVETQYF. CDR3 nucleotides: TGTGCCACCAGCGGCCTACTAGGCGGGGTAGAGACCCAGTACTTC.

The CDR3 sequence is CATNPGTGGYNSPLHF. The CDR3 DNA reads as TGTGCCACCAACCCCGGGACAGGGGGCTATAATTCACCCCTCCACTTT. The chain has TRBV10-3 and TRBJ1-6; 11 bases fit TRBD1. J was trimmed by 3 bases and V by 10 bases; bases with no gene match: 8. The length of the CDR3 is 16 residues. Germline values: CDR1 ENHRY, CDR2 SYGVKD.

V is TRBV7-9 and J is TRBJ2-3; TRBD2 agrees at 10 bases. Germline V gene lookup returns CDR1 SEHNR and CDR2 FQNEAQ (reference sequence). The V segment lost 5 bases and the J segment 2 bases; nucleotides outside the gene matches: 7. This CDR3 spans 16 amino acids. The CDR3 sequence is CASSQRGTSVTDTQYF. CDR3 coding DNA: TGTGCCAGCAGCCAACGTGGGACTAGCGTCACAGATACGCAGTATTTT.

The gene calls are TRBV5-1 and TRBJ2-3, with 10 bases matching TRBD2. Germline CDR1 and CDR2: SGHRS and YFSETQ. The V and J ends lost 2 bases and 3 bases, in that order; junction bases with no gene match: 3. The CDR3 has 15 amino acids. The CDR3 sequence: CASSLVAGGTDTQYF. The CDR3 DNA sequence: TGCGCCAGCAGCTTAGTAGCGGGGGGAACAGATACGCAGTATTTT.

The chain carries TRBV19 and TRBJ1-1; D perhaps matches TRBD1 (5 bases). V lost 4 bases to trimming and J lost 1 base, with 7 bases between them. The CDR3 loop spans 13 amino acids. Germline V gene lookup returns CDR1 LNHDA and CDR2 SQIVND (reference sequence). CDR3 region: CASSTTGNTEAFF. CDR3 DNA: TGTGCCAGTAGTACCACAGGGAACACTGAAGCTTTCTTT.

CDR3 protein: CASSLVSSSYEQYF. CDR3 DNA: TGTGCCAGCAGCTTAGTTAGCAGCTCCTACGAGCAGTACTTC. V gene TRBV7-6 combines with J gene TRBJ2-7; no reliable D call. Germline CDR1 SGHVS, CDR2 FNYEAQ. The CDR3 is made up of 14 amino acids. Trimming pared 1 base from V and 0 bases from J, leaving 7 bases between.

The chain employs TRBV7-9 and TRBJ1-3, with TRBD1 as a possible D gene (5 bases). CDR3 size: 14 residues. V was shortened by 9 bases and J by 0 bases, with 12 bases between the two germline ends. Germline CDR1 and CDR2: SEHNR and FQNEAQ (reference sequence). The CDR3 here is CARGGSLSGNTIYF. The CDR3 region has the DNA TGTGCCAGGGGGGGGTCCCTCTCTGGAAACACCATATATTTT.

The rearrangement joins TRBV6-6 to TRBJ2-7; the match to TRBD2 covers 12 bases. CDR1 is MNHNY and CDR2 is SVGAGI in the germline V gene (reference sequence). Unmatched junction bases numbered 6, after V lost 2 bases and J lost 4 bases. CDR3 length: 16 residues. Here the CDR3 reads CASSYPSGGAGYEQYF. CDR3 sequence (DNA): TGTGCCAGCAGTTACCCTAGCGGGGGGGCGGGGTACGAGCAGTACTTC.

This clone was picked up one time. The chain links TRBV11-3 to TRBJ2-2, with 8 bases aligning to TRBD2. This CDR3 comprises 15 residues. After removal of 4 bases from V and 1 base from J, the junction contained 2 bases not matched to a gene. Germline-derived CDR1 and CDR2 are SGHNT and YENEEA. The CDR3, as DNA: TGTGCCAGCAGCTGGAGCGGGGGGAACACCGGGGAGCTGTTTTTT. It is translated as CASSWSGGNTGELFF.

J is TRBJ2-2 and V is TRBV18; possibly TRBD1 for D (6 bases). This CDR3 has 14 residues. Germline-derived CDR1 and CDR2 are KGHSH and LQKENI. Between the trimmed V and J ends, which lost 5 bases and 5 bases, there was a span of 12 bases. CDR3 amino acids: CASSADRATGELFF. The CDR3 DNA sequence: TGTGCCAGCTCAGCGGACAGAGCAACCGGGGAGCTGTTTTTT. The whole variable domain, filled in from reference TRBV18 and TRBJ2-2, reads NAGVMQNPRHLVRRRGQEARLRCSPMKGHSHVYWYRQLPEEGLKFMVYLQKENIIDESGMPKERFSAEFPKEGPSILRIQQVVRGDSAAYFCASSADRATGELFFGEGSRLTVL.

This clone was seen more than once but under ten times. The chain couples TRBV4-2 to TRBJ2-1; TRBD2 matches at 8 bases. The CDR3 is 15 amino acids. Germline V gene lookup returns CDR1 LGHNA and CDR2 YNFKEQ. Unmatched junction bases numbered 5, after V lost 1 base and J lost 6 bases. The CDR3 bases are TGTGCCAGCAGCCAAGGGCGGGGGGAGAGCAATGAGCAGTTCTTC. This sequence encodes CASSQGRGESNEQFF.

CDR3 in amino acids: CASSHGQGALSGYTF. The CDR3 coding sequence is TGCGCCAGCAGCCACGGACAGGGGGCGCTTAGCGGCTACACCTTC. This chain uses TRBV4-1 with TRBJ1-2; 11 nucleotides line up with TRBD1. J was trimmed by 8 bases and V by 3 bases; bases with no gene match: 8. Germline V lookup: CDR1 MGHRA, CDR2 YSYEKL. The CDR3 is 15 residues long.

The chain combines TRBV6-5 with TRBJ1-2; 8 bases are a match to TRBD1. CDR1 and CDR2 from the germline V gene are MNHEY and SVGAGI. The CDR3 has 16 amino acids. J lost 0 bases, V lost 0 bases, and 3 bases had no gene match. This CDR3 reads CASSYSMTGANYGYTF. CDR3 sequence (DNA): TGTGCCAGCAGTTACTCGATGACAGGGGCTAACTATGGCTACACCTTC.

This clone was detected only a few times. V usage is TRBV19 and J usage is TRBJ1-1; D not certain. Germline lookup yields CDR1 LNHDA and CDR2 SQIVND (reference sequence). This CDR3 has 13 amino acids. Trimming removed 4 bases from V and 3 bases from J, with 9 bases in between. In DNA, the CDR3 is TGTGCCAGTAGTACTTGGCAGCACACTGAAGCTTTCTTT. This codes for CASSTWQHTEAFF.

In regard to this clone: This CDR3 is also generated by other DNA sequences in the sample. The chain joins TRBV7-2 to TRBJ2-7; perhaps TRBD1 as D (5 bases). The CDR3 totals 14 residues. The ends were cut back, 4 bases at V and 0 bases at J, with 10 bases in the middle. Germline assignment: CDR1 SGHTA and CDR2 FQGNSA. DNA of the CDR3: TGTGCCAGCAGCTCTGACAGTAGCTCCTACGAGCAGTACTTC. Protein product: CASSSDSSSYEQYF.

The V and J genes are TRBV5-4 and TRBJ2-7, with TRBD2 identical over 11 bases. Germline lookup yields CDR1 SGHNT and CDR2 YYREEE (reference sequence). V trimming: 4 bases; J trimming: 0 bases; junction bases outside the gene matches: 12. CDR3 size: 18 residues. CDR3 protein: CASSHVPHSGGASYEQYF. For the CDR3, the DNA is TGTGCCAGCAGCCATGTTCCCCATAGCGGGGGGGCCTCCTACGAGCAGTACTTC.

The CDR3 nucleotides read TGTGCCAGCAGCTTCTACCAGGGTAACACTGAAGCTTTCTTT. It specifies CASSFYQGNTEAFF. The chain carries TRBV7-2 and TRBJ1-1; a weak D match, TRBD1 (5 bases). CDR1 and CDR2 from the germline V gene are SGHTA and FQGNSA. CDR3 size: 14 residues. Between the trimmed V and J ends, which lost 3 bases and 2 bases, there was a span of 10 bases.

The chain recombines TRBV5-1 with TRBJ2-7; 9 nucleotides line up with TRBD1. The ends lost 4 bases at V and 11 bases at J; junction bases unmatched: 13. The CDR3 extends over 14 amino acids. CDR1 is SGHRS, CDR2 YFSETQ, per germline. CDR3 DNA sequence: TGCGCCAGCAGCCCCGTTCTGACAGGGGGTTTTGAGTACTTC. Translated, it gives CASSPVLTGGFEYF.

The chain carries TRBV19 and TRBJ2-2; the match to TRBD1 covers 7 bases. V shed 5 bases, J shed 3 bases, and the junction held 9 bases outside the gene matches. This CDR3 is 16 amino acids long. Germline lookup yields CDR1 LNHDA and CDR2 SQIVND (reference sequence). Here the CDR3 reads CASSERQGIYTGELFF. As DNA, the CDR3 is TGTGCCAGTAGTGAAAGACAGGGAATATACACCGGGGAGCTGTTTTTT.

The rearrangement links TRBV9 to TRBJ2-5; unclear D gene. With 4 bases removed from V and 0 bases from J, the gap between germline ends came to 19 bases. Germline assignment: CDR1 SGDLS and CDR2 YYNGEE. The CDR3 covers 17 residues. The chain's CDR3 is CASSTSLHGQYQETQYF. DNA of the CDR3: TGTGCCAGCAGCACCAGCCTCCACGGGCAGTACCAAGAGACCCAGTACTTC.